The T cell receptor beta chain described here comes from a study of blood T cells in healthy people across ages. For the study at large: Template switching recovered approximately one barcoded beta molecule for every two T cells.

Concerning this clonotype itself: Its antigen is not known.

From germline, CDR1 is DFQATT and CDR2 SNEGSKA (reference sequence). This CDR3 contains 14 residues. After removal of 5 bases from V and 4 bases from J, the junction contained 7 bases not matched to a gene. The second PCR ran about 6 to 12 cycles with a sample-barcoded 5' primer and J-beta primers. All samples yielded 3 million or more CDR3-containing paired-end reads. MiXCR, applied by TCRdb to the 5' RACE reads, yields one record per CDR3 protein. This sample yields roughly 930,000 distinct CDR3 sequences, of which roughly 43% are seen a single time; 13% belongs to the top ten. The study's findings and limits: Across the age range, TCR beta diversity per million T cells fell in a roughly linear way.

The receptor comes from a man aged 30 to 39 in good health. The J gene is TRBJ2-2, the V gene TRBV20-1; the match to TRBD1 covers 7 bases. Input material: blood. The DNA of the CDR3 is TGCAGTGCTTCCCTACAGGGGATCACCGGGGAGCTGTTTTTT. This encodes CSASLQGITGELFF.